The 30 T cell receptor beta chains in this list originate from one sample, sequenced in a study of molecular identifiers for immune sequencing clone quantification. TCRdb re-called the PCR reads with MiXCR, one entry per CDR3 protein. The sample holds 8,500 to 11,000 distinct CDR3 sequences, roughly a sixth seen once. The sequenced material came from naive CD8+ T cells from blood, with Jurkat cell RNA spiked in. Subset: FACS-sorted CD8+CD4-CCR7+CD45RA+ naive T cells. Receptors were obtained from a human donor in good health. Some libraries in this study had Jurkat cell RNA spiked in.

In this sample, this clonotype turned up once. A much larger clone differs by one base, so this may be a read error. The chain carries TRBV2 and TRBJ2-7, with D possibly being TRBD2 (6 bases). CDR1 is SNHLY, CDR2 FYNNEI, per germline. The CDR3 consists of 13 residues. The ends were cut back, 8 bases at V and 0 bases at J, with 11 bases in the middle. This CDR3 is CASRHGSSYEQYF. CDR3 bases: TGTGCCAGCCGGCACGGGAGCTCCTACGAGCAGTACTTC.

This clonotype was counted at least ten times. V is TRBV10-3 and J is TRBJ2-7; TRBD2 agrees at 7 bases. Trimming cost V 4 bases and J 3 bases; bases outside gene matches: 6. This CDR3 region has 14 residues. Germline V gene data show CDR1 as ENHRY and CDR2 as SYGVKD. The CDR3, as DNA: TGTGCCATCAGTGCCGTTAGCGGGTTCTACGAGCAGTACTTC. Protein product: CAISAVSGFYEQYF.

This clonotype is judged medium-sized. The chain is built from TRBV13 and TRBJ2-7; 12 nucleotides agree with TRBD2. V trimming: 5 bases; J trimming: 5 bases; junction bases outside the gene matches: 4. Germline assignment: CDR1 PRHDT and CDR2 FYEKMQ (reference sequence). This CDR3 spans 14 amino acids. CDR3 region: CASSPSSGRDEQYF. The CDR3 bases are TGTGCCAGCAGCCCATCTAGCGGGAGGGACGAGCAGTACTTC.

In its sample, this clonotype was seen a few times. V usage is TRBV10-3 and J usage is TRBJ2-3; D ambiguous. Germline CDR1 is ENHRY and CDR2 is SYGVKD. V was pared by 10 bases and J by 2 bases, with 16 bases between. This CDR3 has 14 amino acids. CDR3 protein: CATLNSAYTDTQYF. Written as DNA, the CDR3 is TGTGCCACGCTGAACTCGGCCTACACAGATACGCAGTATTTT.

About this clonotype itself: This clone may be a read error of a much larger clone one base away. The V call is TRBV27, the J call TRBJ2-7; no definite D call. This CDR3 has 13 residues. Germline V gene lookup returns CDR1 MNHEY and CDR2 SMNVEV (reference sequence). The CDR3 protein is CTSSSYPSYEQYF. DNA of the CDR3: TGTACCAGCAGTTCGTACCCCTCCTACGAGCAGTACTTC.

This clonotype was seen only a few times. Just one base apart from a much larger clone, this may be a read error. This CDR3 reads CASSDIAASGPHGETQCF. Written as DNA, the CDR3 is TGTGCCAGCAGTGACATTGCCGCTAGCGGGCCGCATGGGGAGACCCAGTGCTTC. The chain recombines TRBV25-1 with TRBJ2-5; the match to TRBD2 covers 8 bases. Germline CDR1 and CDR2: MGHDK and SYGVNS. The CDR3 runs to 18 residues.

In this sample, this clonotype is medium-sized. The V and J genes are TRBV14 and TRBJ2-1; 10 bases fit TRBD2. The germline V gene encodes CDR1 SGHDN and CDR2 FVKESK. The CDR3 is made up of 15 amino acids. V shed 3 bases, J shed 5 bases, and the junction held 4 bases outside the gene matches. In nucleotides, the CDR3 is TGTGCCAGCAGCCAGTGGACTAGCGGCCACAATGAGCAGTTCTTC. This gives the protein CASSQWTSGHNEQFF.

This clonotype is medium-sized within its sample. The J gene is TRBJ2-5, the V gene TRBV28, with 7 positions matching TRBD1. CDR3 length equals 14 residues. Germline V gene sequence: CDR1 MDHEN, CDR2 SYDVKM. J was trimmed by 2 bases and V by 2 bases; bases with no gene match: 2. This CDR3 is CASSLRDSQETQYF. CDR3 coding DNA: TGTGCCAGCAGTTTAAGGGACAGTCAAGAGACCCAGTACTTC.

This clonotype is judged medium-sized. The J gene is TRBJ2-6, the V gene TRBV7-9; D unclear. The CDR3 runs 16 residues. Germline V gives CDR1 SEHNR, CDR2 FQNEAQ (reference sequence). Trimming left V 5 bases short and J 2 bases short, with 13 bases between. Written as DNA, the CDR3 is TGTGCCAGCAGCCAACCTAGGATTGCTGGGGCCAACGTCCTGACTTTC. Translation: CASSQPRIAGANVLTF. The complete variable domain, with remaining parts taken from reference TRBV7-9 and TRBJ2-6, reads DTGVSQNPRHKITKRGQNVTFRCDPISEHNRLYWYRQTLGQGPEFLTYFQNEAQLEKSRLLSDRFSAERPKGSFSTLEIQRTEQGDSAMYLCASSQPRIAGANVLTFGAGSRLTVL.

In this sample, this clonotype is medium-sized (0.01 to 0.1%). The chain links TRBV24-1 to TRBJ2-3; TRBD2 matches 11 bases. Germline CDR1 KGHDR, CDR2 SFDVKD. The V and J ends lost 4 bases and 0 bases, in that order; junction bases with no gene match: 2. This CDR3 is built from 16 residues. CDR3 DNA: TGTGCCACCAGTGAGGGGACTAGCGGAAGCACAGATACGCAGTATTTT. Residues: CATSEGTSGSTDTQYF.

Regarding this clonotype: A much larger clone lies a single base off, so this may be a read error. The V gene is TRBV6-1, the J gene TRBJ2-1; tentatively, D is TRBD1 (6 bases). The tail of the sequence fits TRBJ2-7 better, so the J call may be wrong. The CDR3 runs 19 residues. Germline V gene data show CDR1 as MNHNS and CDR2 as SASEGT. The CDR3 is CASSEYPLTGLDTYNEQYF. As DNA, the CDR3 is TGTGCCAGCAGTGAATACCCCCTCACAGGGTTAGACACCTACAATGAGCAGTACTTC.

The table lists this clonotype with many counts. V usage is TRBV5-6 and J usage is TRBJ2-1, with D possibly matching TRBD1 (5 bases). V was clipped by 1 base and J by 5 bases, with 7 bases between them. The CDR3 length is 13 residues. CDR1 and CDR2 from the germline V gene are SGHDT and YYEEEE. This chain's CDR3 is CASSLRGNNEQFF. The CDR3 coding sequence is TGTGCCAGCAGCTTGAGGGGAAACAATGAGCAGTTCTTC.

This clonotype was counted ten times or more. The chain links TRBV7-9 to TRBJ2-5; D is perhaps TRBD1 (5 bases). V shed 6 bases and J shed 0 bases, with 17 bases lying between them. The CDR3 loop spans 16 amino acids. CDR1 and CDR2 from the germline V gene are SEHNR and FQNEAQ (reference sequence). The CDR3 DNA sequence: TGTGCCAGCAGTCTCGCCGACCAGGGTTACCAAGAGACCCAGTACTTC. It encodes CASSLADQGYQETQYF.

This clonotype was picked up many times. V is TRBV12-3 or TRBV12-4 and J is TRBJ1-4; TRBD1 agrees at 7 bases. CDR3 size: 14 residues. The junction had 1 base not matched to a gene; V was cut back by 4 bases and J by 2 bases. The CDR3 bases are TGTGCCAGCAGTTGGGGACAGACTAATGAAAAACTGTTTTTT. This encodes CASSWGQTNEKLFF.

V usage is TRBV5-6 and J usage is TRBJ1-5; D is unresolved. V lost 0 bases and J 6 bases, leaving 4 bases between the germline ends. This CDR3 comprises 12 residues. Germline CDR1 reads SGHDT; CDR2 reads YYEEEE. The CDR3 nucleotides are TGTGCCAGCAGCTTGGTGGGTCAGCCCCAGCATTTT. It codes for CASSLVGQPQHF.

This clonotype was detected only a few times. This sequence joins TRBV28 and TRBJ1-4, with D perhaps matching TRBD1 (5 bases). The CDR3 covers 14 residues. Trimming removed 2 bases from V and 8 bases from J, with 12 bases in between. CDR1 MDHEN and CDR2 SYDVKM come from the germline V gene. The DNA for the CDR3 is TGTGCCAGCAGTTTACGGGGGGAAGGGGAAAAACTGTTTTTT. Amino acids: CASSLRGEGEKLFF.

This clonotype qualifies as medium-sized. The V gene is TRBV3-1, the J gene TRBJ2-7; D may match TRBD1 or TRBD2 (5 bases each). Germline V lookup: CDR1 LGHDT, CDR2 YNNKEL (reference sequence). This CDR3 region has 13 residues. Trimming took off 4 bases at V and 2 bases at J, with 9 bases between the two ends. Written as DNA, the CDR3 is TGTGCCAGCAGCCTGGGACGACCCTACGAGCAGTACTTC. It encodes CASSLGRPYEQYF.

This clonotype ranks as medium-sized. The chain links TRBV6-6 to TRBJ2-7, with D maybe TRBD2 (5 bases). The V gene's germline CDR1 is MNHNY and CDR2 SVGAGI (reference sequence). The CDR3 contains 15 residues. Between the trimmed V and J ends, which lost 0 bases and 7 bases, there was a span of 16 bases. The DNA for the CDR3 is TGTGCCAGCAGTTACTCGTTGGAGGTTTCCGTGGAGCAGTACTTC. Translated, it gives CASSYSLEVSVEQYF.

This clonotype was recorded a few times. A much larger clone lies one base from this, so it may be a read error. CDR3 DNA sequence: TGCGCCAGCAGCTTCCAGGGCCTACTCGGATACACCATATATTTT. It is translated as CASSFQGLLGYTIYF. J is TRBJ1-3 and V is TRBV5-1; D may be TRBD1 (5 bases). Germline V gene lookup returns CDR1 SGHRS and CDR2 YFSETQ. Trimming pared 2 bases from V and 8 bases from J, leaving 17 bases between. This CDR3 region has 15 residues.

This clonotype is medium-sized in the sample. The gene calls are TRBV14 and TRBJ2-3; 10 positions agree with TRBD2. The CDR3 runs 18 residues. CDR1 is SGHDN and CDR2 is FVKESK in the germline V gene. V shed 1 base, J shed 3 bases, and the junction held 10 bases outside the gene matches. As DNA, the CDR3 is TGTGCCAGCAGCCAAGGGACTAGCGGACCCCGTAGGACAGATACGCAGTATTTT. Translating gives CASSQGTSGPRRTDTQYF.

This clonotype appeared a few times. This chain joins TRBV20-1 and TRBJ2-7, with D perhaps matching TRBD1 or TRBD2 (5 bases each). Germline values: CDR1 DFQATT, CDR2 SNEGSKA (reference sequence). CDR3 length equals 14 residues. Deletions cut 1 base from V and 4 bases from J, with 14 bases between. The CDR3 sequence is CSARGEGPVYEQYF. CDR3 DNA sequence: TGCAGTGCTAGAGGCGAGGGGCCAGTATACGAGCAGTACTTC.

By share of the sample, this clonotype is medium-sized. This rearrangement joins TRBV4-1 to TRBJ2-1; 8 bases fit TRBD2. V was clipped by 4 bases and J by 10 bases; unmatched bases: 9. The CDR3 length is 14 residues. Germline lookup yields CDR1 MGHRA and CDR2 YSYEKL. CDR3 loop: CASSLQAGAGEQFF. The CDR3 coding sequence is TGCGCCAGCAGCCTTCAAGCGGGAGCAGGCGAGCAGTTCTTC.

This clonotype rates as medium-sized. CDR3 bases: TGTGCCTGGAGTGTAGGGGGGGATAATGAAAAACTGTTTTTT. Its protein is CAWSVGGDNEKLFF. The chain employs TRBV30 and TRBJ1-4; TRBD1 is a possible D gene (6 bases). This CDR3 is built from 14 residues. Per the germline V gene, CDR1 is GTSNPN and CDR2 is SVGIG (reference sequence). Trimming cost V 0 bases and J 4 bases, with 9 bases left between them.

V and J are TRBV12-3 or TRBV12-4 and TRBJ1-1; D is possibly TRBD1 (6 bases). This CDR3 has 13 residues. V was cut by 10 bases and J by 3 bases, with 15 bases left in between. CDR3 sequence reads: CAIDERGDTEAFF. The DNA of the CDR3 is TGTGCCATAGATGAAAGGGGGGACACTGAAGCTTTCTTT.

By sample share, this clonotype is medium-sized. This chain uses TRBV9 with TRBJ1-1, with D hard to call. The CDR3 extends over 14 amino acids. Germline V gene data show CDR1 as SGDLS and CDR2 as YYNGEE. Trimming stripped 3 bases from V and 5 bases from J, with 14 bases between. CDR3 sequence reads: CASSAPLAGTEAFF. CDR3 sequence (DNA): TGTGCCAGCAGCGCTCCCCTGGCAGGTACTGAAGCTTTCTTT.

This clonotype was seen many times. The CDR3 bases are TGTGCCAGCAAACCGACCTCCGCCAAGGGAGAGACCCAGTACTTC. Translating gives CASKPTSAKGETQYF. The genes are TRBV25-1 and TRBJ2-5; D is uncertain. The germline V gene encodes CDR1 MGHDK and CDR2 SYGVNS. This CDR3 has 15 amino acids. Deletions cut 7 bases from V and 4 bases from J, with 19 bases between. Drawing the rest from reference TRBV25-1 and TRBJ2-5, the complete variable domain is EADIYQTPRYLVIGTGKKITLECSQTMGHDKMYWYQQDPGMELHLIHYSYGVNSTEKGDLSSESTVSRIRTEHFPLTLESARPSHTSQYLCASKPTSAKGETQYFGPGTRLLVL.

Within the sample, this clonotype is medium-sized. V is TRBV11-2 and J is TRBJ2-7; 7 positions match TRBD2. The CDR3 covers 14 residues. The junction had 4 bases not matched to a gene; V was cut back by 3 bases and J by 2 bases. Germline lookup yields CDR1 SGHAT and CDR2 FQNNGV. This CDR3 reads CASSLGGPTYEQYF. The CDR3 DNA follows: TGTGCCAGCAGCTTGGGAGGGCCAACCTACGAGCAGTACTTC.

In this sample, this clonotype is medium-sized (0.01 to 0.1%). The CDR3 is CASSLLGVNQPQHF. Here the CDR3 DNA reads TGTGCCAGCAGTTTATTAGGGGTGAATCAGCCCCAGCATTTT. This rearrangement joins TRBV27 to TRBJ1-5; D might be TRBD1 (5 bases). Germline CDR1 is MNHEY and CDR2 is SMNVEV (reference sequence). The CDR3 has 14 residues. The V gene lost 1 base and the J gene lost 4 bases, with 8 bases spanning the gap.

As regards this clonotype: It may be a read error: a sequence one base away is much more abundant. Written as DNA, the CDR3 is TGTGCCAGCAGCGTATTTGGGGCGAAGAACACTGAAGCTTTCTTT. This gives the protein CASSVFGAKNTEAFF. The chain couples TRBV9 to TRBJ1-1; D possibly corresponds to TRBD1 (5 bases). Trimming removed 1 base at V and 1 base at J, with 11 bases between. The CDR3 totals 15 residues. Germline V lookup: CDR1 SGDLS, CDR2 YYNGEE.

This clonotype was counted ten times or more. The rearrangement uses TRBV12-3 or TRBV12-4 and TRBJ1-1, with TRBD1 matching 8 bases. This CDR3 contains 14 residues. The V gene end was trimmed by 2 bases and the J gene end by 6 bases; junction bases not matched to a gene: 5. The CDR3 sequence is CASSLSGGVAEAFF. Written as DNA, the CDR3 is TGTGCCAGCAGTTTATCAGGGGGCGTGGCTGAAGCTTTCTTT.